This is a list of T cell receptor beta chains from one sample in a study of cytomegalovirus exposure and HLA in healthy donors. Clones were sequenced by immunoSEQ multiplex PCR, and TCRdb holds only the in-frame ones, with some missing. This sample has more than 100,000 clones; approximately 78% occur once, and the top ten carry about 3.5%. The sequenced material came from PBMCs. These receptors came from a woman in her twenties or thirties in good health and CMV-seropositive. Each CDR3 is given with its conserved first and last residue. A D gene is named only where the DNA matches it firmly. Not every row has a clone size; where given, it reads once, few, many or a size class.

TRBV2	.	.	TRBJ2-1	TGTGCCAGCAGTGAAGCGCGCGGCTTCGTAGGGCAGTTCTTC	CASSEARGFVGQFF
TRBV23-1	.	.	TRBJ1-4	TGCGCCAGCAGTCAAGGTTGTCAAGGGGATGAAAAACTGTTTTTT	CASSQGCQGDEKLFF
TRBV7-9	.	.	TRBJ1-2	TGTGCCAGCAGCGCGGAATCTCCGGCTCTTTATGGCTACACCTTC	CASSAESPALYGYTF
TRBV4-1	.	TRBD2	TRBJ2-3	TGCGCCAGCAGCCAAGATGGACGGGGGGGAGATACGCAGTATTTT	CASSQDGRGGDTQYF
TRBV7-2	.	TRBD1	TRBJ1-1	TGTGCCAGCAGCGATCTGACAGGGTTGGGCACTGAAGCTTTCTTT	CASSDLTGLGTEAFF
TRBV2	.	TRBD1	TRBJ1-2	TGTGCCAGCAGTTCCCGGACAGGGTATGGCTACACCTTC	CASSSRTGYGYTF
TRBV6-5	.	TRBD2	TRBJ2-4	TGTGCCAGCGGAGCGGGGCCCACTATGCAGCAGTACTTC	CASGAGPTMQQYF
TRBV9	once	TRBD1	TRBJ1-6	TGTGCCAGCAGCGCCGGACAGGGAGACAATTCACCCCTCCACTTT	CASSAGQGDNSPLHF
TRBV28	.	TRBD1	TRBJ1-4	TGTGCCAGCAGCCCCGGGACAGGGGCTAATGAAAAACTGTTTTTT	CASSPGTGANEKLFF
TRBV18	few	.	TRBJ1-2	TGTGCCAGCTCACCCCAGGCAGGGCTTTATGGCTACACCTTC	CASSPQAGLYGYTF
TRBV29-1	few	.	TRBJ1-1	TGCAGCGTAACCTTCGGGTTTTCCACTGAAGCTTTCTTT	CSVTFGFSTEAFF
TRBV6-5	.	.	TRBJ1-6	TGTGCCAGCAGTTTTGGAGGGTATAATTCACCCCTCCACTTT	CASSFGGYNSPLHF
TRBV19	once	.	TRBJ1-2	TGTGCCAGTGGAGACAGCGTCTATGGCTACACCTTC	CASGDSVYGYTF